Below, one T cell receptor (beta chain) is given with its context. The antigen remains undetermined. TCRdb reprocessed the 5' RACE reads with MiXCR, giving one entry per CDR3 protein. The sample includes around 250,000 distinct CDR3 sequences, 8% to 9.5% of them seen just once. The data were obtained in a study of T-cell memory formation after mild COVID-19. Per the germline V gene, CDR1 is SGHVT and CDR2 is SQSDAQ. Trimming shortened V by 5 bases and J by 5 bases, and 19 bases separated the two germline ends. The CDR3 has 15 amino acids. Study-wide points: CD4+ contracting clones were found mainly in CM and EM, and CD8+ ones in EMRA.

The chain joins TRBV7-4 to TRBJ2-7, with D possibly being TRBD1 (5 bases). Sequenced: PBMCs or a T cell subset sorted from them (not recorded which). This TCR was sampled from a man between 18 and 35 years old who had mild COVID-19 (a few samples of this study predate the infection). Cell type and time point are not known. CDR3 loop: CASSAQAREPDEQYV. CDR3 coding DNA: TGTGCCAGCAGCGCCCAGGCCAGGGAACCCGACGAGCAGTACGTC.